A single sample gave rise to the 14 T cell receptor beta chains below, sequenced in a study of vaccination and CD4 T cells after COVID-19. The treatment: roughly ten-day PBMC culture with coronavirus spike peptide pools or control peptides (ViraFEST assay). The Oncomine TCR Beta short-read assay generated sequence data from the DNA of cultured CD4+ T cells. TCRdb used MiXCR to reprocess the PCR reads, holding one entry per CDR3 protein. The sample has 4,500 to 5,000 distinct CDR3 sequences; more than 75% are singletons. Antigen specificity for these receptors is unknown. Sequenced sample: CD4+ T cells from blood, cultured in vitro. The receptor set was obtained from a human donor who had recovered from COVID-19.

The rearrangement uses TRBV7-8 and TRBJ2-2; D may correspond to TRBD1 or TRBD2 (5 bases each). The CDR3 totals 14 residues. Germline V lookup: CDR1 SGHVS, CDR2 FQNEAQ. Deletions cut 3 bases from V and 6 bases from J, with 11 bases between. CDR3 sequence (DNA): TGTGCCAGCAGCTTGCTAGTGGGGGCCGGGGAGCTGTTTTTT. Translation: CASSLLVGAGELFF.

This clonotype turned up a few times. The chain has TRBV7-9 and TRBJ1-2; maybe TRBD1 (5 bases). V was pared by 5 bases and J by 13 bases, with 17 bases between. Germline values: CDR1 SEHNR, CDR2 FQNEAQ (reference sequence). The CDR3 covers 12 residues. CDR3 sequence reads: CASSLPTGLGTF. DNA for the CDR3: TGTGCCAGCAGCCTACCGACGGGGCTGGGCACCTTC. Full variable domain (outside the CDR3, taken from reference TRBV7-9 and TRBJ1-2): DTGVSQNPRHKITKRGQNVTFRCDPISEHNRLYWYRQTLGQGPEFLTYFQNEAQLEKSRLLSDRFSAERPKGSFSTLEIQRTEQGDSAMYLCASSLPTGLGTFGSGTRLTVV.

In this sample, this clonotype turned up a few times. The chain recombines TRBV4-2 with TRBJ1-2, with D uncertain. V lost 0 bases to trimming and J lost 3 bases, with 11 bases between them. There are 15 residues in the CDR3. From germline, CDR1 is LGHNA and CDR2 YNFKEQ. CDR3 region: CASSQDLGRDYGYTF. The DNA of the CDR3 is TGTGCCAGCAGCCAAGATCTTGGACGGGACTATGGCTACACCTTC.

This clonotype was observed once. The chain employs TRBV21-1 and TRBJ2-7; the DNA was not compared with TRBD1, the D call given in the table. TRBV21-1 is annotated as a pseudogene. The CDR3 has 17 residues. Here the CDR3 DNA reads TGTGCCAGCAGCAAAGGGGGTAGGCAGGGGGCAGACCGCGAGCAGTACTTC. This translates into CASSKGGRQGADREQYF.

V is TRBV2 and J is TRBJ2-5; D gene unclear. This CDR3 has 11 residues. Trimming took off 2 bases at V and 5 bases at J, with 3 bases between the two ends. In germline, CDR1 is SNHLY, CDR2 FYNNEI. This CDR3 reads CASSERETQYF. The DNA for the CDR3 is TGTGCCAGCAGTGAACGGGAGACCCAGTACTTC.

This chain links TRBV6-1 with TRBJ2-5, with D hard to call. This CDR3 spans 13 amino acids. From germline, CDR1 is MNHNS and CDR2 SASEGT. The V gene lost 4 bases and the J gene lost 4 bases, with 10 bases spanning the gap. CDR3 residues: CASSGRPGETQYF. The CDR3 DNA sequence: TGTGCCAGCAGTGGAAGGCCAGGAGAGACCCAGTACTTC.

The rearrangement links TRBV6-1 to TRBJ1-2; no clear D gene. V was clipped by 6 bases and J by 2 bases, with 13 bases between them. Germline values: CDR1 MNHNS, CDR2 SASEGT. The CDR3 length is 14 residues. The CDR3 here is CASSPAVANYGYTF. CDR3 bases: TGTGCCAGCAGCCCGGCGGTTGCCAACTATGGCTACACCTTC.

The rearrangement joins TRBV2 to TRBJ1-6; 7 bases line up with TRBD1. Germline assignment: CDR1 SNHLY and CDR2 FYNNEI. The trim removed 10 bases at V and 10 bases at J, leaving 7 bases unmatched. The CDR3 sequence is 12 residues long. The CDR3 DNA reads as TGTGCCACCAGGGGGACGGGCTCACCCCTCCACTTT. It specifies CATRGTGSPLHF. The full variable domain, completed using reference TRBV2 and TRBJ1-6, is EPEVTQTPSHQVTQMGQEVILRCVPISNHLYFYWYRQILGQKVEFLVSFYNNEISEKSEIFDDQFSVERPDGSNFTLKIRSTKLEDSAMYFCATRGTGSPLHFGNGTRLTVT.

The chain couples TRBV7-9 to TRBJ1-2; D is uncertain. CDR1 and CDR2 from the germline V gene are SEHNR and FQNEAQ (reference sequence). V gave up 5 bases and J gave up 0 bases, with 16 bases separating them. The CDR3 loop spans 16 amino acids. This chain's CDR3 is CASSHASGRTNYGYTF. CDR3 nucleotide sequence: TGTGCCAGCAGCCACGCTTCTGGACGGACTAACTATGGCTACACCTTC.

This chain connects TRBV7-9 to TRBJ2-5, with unresolved D. Germline V lookup: CDR1 SEHNR, CDR2 FQNEAQ (reference sequence). The length of the CDR3 is 14 residues. Trimming removed 0 bases from V and 5 bases from J, with 10 bases in between. The CDR3 DNA sequence: TGTGCCAGCAGCTTAGCGCGACTGCCGGAGACCCAGTACTTC. It codes for CASSLARLPETQYF.

The CDR3 DNA is TGTGCCAGCAGCACTAGCGGGGGGATTGGAGAGACCCAGTACTTC. Amino acids: CASSTSGGIGETQYF. The chain links TRBV2 to TRBJ2-5, with TRBD2 matching over 12 bases. The germline gives CDR1 SNHLY, CDR2 FYNNEI. The CDR3 spans 15 residues. The V segment lost 6 bases and the J segment 4 bases; nucleotides outside the gene matches: 6. The variable domain in full, completed from reference TRBV2 and TRBJ2-5, reads EPEVTQTPSHQVTQMGQEVILRCVPISNHLYFYWYRQILGQKVEFLVSFYNNEISEKSEIFDDQFSVERPDGSNFTLKIRSTKLEDSAMYFCASSTSGGIGETQYFGPGTRLLVL.

The chain combines TRBV6-1 with TRBJ2-5; TRBD2 matches 7 bases. Trimming removed 8 bases from V and 3 bases from J; junction bases left unmatched: 15. Germline CDR1 reads MNHNS; CDR2 reads SASEGT. There are 16 residues in the CDR3. CDR3 in DNA: TGTGCCAGCGAGGGAGGGAACCTATACGTCGAAGAGACCCAGTACTTC. Translating gives CASEGGNLYVEETQYF.

The gene calls are TRBV20-1 and TRBJ1-1; D remains unclear. Germline loops: CDR1 DFQATT, CDR2 SNEGSKA (reference sequence). CDR3 length equals 13 residues. CDR3: CSASAAWGTEAFF. Written as DNA, the CDR3 is TGCAGCGCTTCGGCGGCGTGGGGCACTGAAGCTTTCTTT.

The rearrangement uses TRBV6-2 or TRBV6-3 and TRBJ1-1, with D unresolved. The CDR3 is 14 amino acids. Trimming took 0 bases from V and 3 from J, leaving 8 bases between them. Germline-derived CDR1 and CDR2 are MNHEY and SVGEGT. The CDR3, as DNA: TGTGCCAGCAGTTACTCAGGGCCGGACACTGAAGCTTTCTTT. This translates into CASSYSGPDTEAFF.